The 12 T cell receptor beta chains in this list originate from one sample, sequenced in a study of blood T cell repertoires in COVID-19. TCRdb's table, derived via immunoSEQ multiplex PCR, lists solely in-frame clones and lacks some. The top ten hold roughly 2.5% of the sample, which has around 100,000 clones, 80% to 90% seen once. The sequenced material came from peripheral blood. The receptors shown here come from a man aged 50 to 60 with COVID-19, enrolled during active disease.

The rearrangement uses TRBV6-6 and TRBJ2-3; tentative D call: TRBD1 (5 bases). CDR3 length equals 13 residues. CDR1 MNHNY and CDR2 SVGAGI come from the germline V gene (reference sequence). V was pared by 7 bases and J by 3 bases, with 11 bases between. The CDR3 nucleotides are TGTGCCAGCACCCAACGGACAACAGATACGCAGTATTTT. Protein product: CASTQRTTDTQYF.

On this clone: This same CDR3 is encoded by further DNA sequences in the sample. CDR3 coding DNA: TGCGCCAGCAGCTTGGGTGACACTAACTATGGCTACACCTTC. Its protein product is CASSLGDTNYGYTF. This chain connects TRBV5-1 to TRBJ1-2; D is ambiguous. With 0 bases removed from V and 0 bases from J, the gap between germline ends came to 6 bases. Germline V lookup: CDR1 SGHRS, CDR2 YFSETQ. This CDR3 has 14 residues.

This chain links TRBV4-1 with TRBJ2-3; 10 bases are a match to TRBD2. Unmatched junction bases numbered 4, after V lost 0 bases and J lost 4 bases. The CDR3 spans 16 residues. CDR1 and CDR2 (germline): MGHRA, YSYEKL. The CDR3 sequence is CASSQDQRGGPDTQYF. The CDR3 DNA reads TGCGCCAGCAGCCAAGACCAGCGGGGGGGTCCAGATACGCAGTATTTT.

This clone was observed a single time. The J gene is TRBJ1-3, the V gene TRBV6-5; unclear D gene. Trimming removed 8 bases from V and 0 bases from J, with 8 bases in between. The length of the CDR3 is 13 residues. The germline V gene encodes CDR1 MNHEY and CDR2 SVGAGI. The CDR3 region has the DNA TGTGCCAGCCGACTGTACTCTGGAAACACCATATATTTT. This sequence encodes CASRLYSGNTIYF.

In this sample, this clone turned up once. The chain recombines TRBV4-2 with TRBJ2-5, with TRBD2 as a possible D gene (6 bases). V gave up 3 bases and J gave up 2 bases, with 13 bases separating them. There are 15 residues in the CDR3. Germline CDR1 LGHNA, CDR2 YNFKEQ. The CDR3: CASSQALGGQETQYF. The DNA of the CDR3 is TGTGCCAGCAGCCAGGCCCTGGGAGGTCAAGAGACCCAGTACTTC.

Only one count was recorded for this clone. The rearrangement joins TRBV12-3 or TRBV12-4 to TRBJ1-2; the D is unclear. Trimming cost V 3 bases and J 8 bases, with 13 bases left between them. The CDR3 covers 13 residues. CDR3 coding DNA: TGTGCCAGCAGTTTTGGCTCCGGGGTGGGCTACACCTTC. Its protein is CASSFGSGVGYTF.

The rearrangement joins TRBV6-2 or TRBV6-3 to TRBJ2-1; 10 bases align to TRBD2. Germline CDR1 and CDR2: MNHEY and SVGEGT. This CDR3 has 14 amino acids. Germline trimming cut 2 bases from V and 8 bases from J; bases unmatched to any gene: 3. The CDR3 region has the DNA TGTGCCAGCAGTTACCGGCTAGCGGGGGATGAGCAGTTCTTC. Residues: CASSYRLAGDEQFF.

This chain joins TRBV19 and TRBJ1-5; 8 nucleotides agree with TRBD1. The V gene end was trimmed by 6 bases and the J gene end by 3 bases; junction bases not matched to a gene: 7. Germline CDR1 is LNHDA and CDR2 is SQIVND (reference sequence). This CDR3 spans 15 amino acids. CDR3 in amino acids: CASSSPDRVNQPQHF. CDR3 nucleotide sequence: TGTGCCAGTAGCAGTCCGGACAGGGTCAATCAGCCCCAGCATTTT.

The rearrangement joins TRBV2 to TRBJ1-1; weak D call: TRBD1 (5 bases). The CDR3 contains 13 residues. Germline loops: CDR1 SNHLY, CDR2 FYNNEI. Trimming left V 5 bases short and J 4 bases short, with 11 bases between. The chain's CDR3 is CASSSGGVTEAFF. CDR3 DNA: TGTGCCAGCAGTTCCGGGGGGGTCACTGAAGCTTTCTTT.

In its sample, this clone was seen once. As DNA, the CDR3 is TGCGCCAGCAGCTTGATCGCGGGGGGAATCTACAATGAGCAGTTCTTC. Translated, it gives CASSLIAGGIYNEQFF. V is TRBV5-1 and J is TRBJ2-1; 8 bases fit TRBD2. Trimming took 1 base from V and 3 from J; bases not matched to a gene: 6. CDR1 and CDR2 (germline): SGHRS, YFSETQ. The CDR3 has 16 amino acids. Supplemented by reference TRBV5-1 and TRBJ2-1, the full variable domain reads KAGVTQTPRYLIKTRGQQVTLSCSPISGHRSVSWYQQTPGQGLQFLFEYFSETQRNKGNFPGRFSGRQFSNSRSEMNVSTLELGDSALYLCASSLIAGGIYNEQFFGPGTRLTVL.

This clone has just one count. The gene calls are TRBV19 and TRBJ2-3; 12 nucleotides align to TRBD2. CDR1 LNHDA and CDR2 SQIVND come from the germline V gene (reference sequence). The V and J ends lost 5 bases and 3 bases, in that order; junction bases with no gene match: 6. CDR3 length: 16 amino acids. CDR3 protein: CASSQLAGGQTDTQYF. DNA for the CDR3: TGTGCCAGTAGTCAGCTAGCGGGGGGGCAGACAGATACGCAGTATTTT.

V gene TRBV18 combines with J gene TRBJ1-5; D remains ambiguous. V lost 2 bases to trimming and J lost 5 bases, with 7 bases between them. The CDR3 sequence is 13 residues long. CDR1 is KGHSH and CDR2 is LQKENI in the germline V gene. The CDR3 DNA is TGTGCCAGCTCACCAACCAGCGATCAGCCCCAGCATTTT. Residues: CASSPTSDQPQHF.